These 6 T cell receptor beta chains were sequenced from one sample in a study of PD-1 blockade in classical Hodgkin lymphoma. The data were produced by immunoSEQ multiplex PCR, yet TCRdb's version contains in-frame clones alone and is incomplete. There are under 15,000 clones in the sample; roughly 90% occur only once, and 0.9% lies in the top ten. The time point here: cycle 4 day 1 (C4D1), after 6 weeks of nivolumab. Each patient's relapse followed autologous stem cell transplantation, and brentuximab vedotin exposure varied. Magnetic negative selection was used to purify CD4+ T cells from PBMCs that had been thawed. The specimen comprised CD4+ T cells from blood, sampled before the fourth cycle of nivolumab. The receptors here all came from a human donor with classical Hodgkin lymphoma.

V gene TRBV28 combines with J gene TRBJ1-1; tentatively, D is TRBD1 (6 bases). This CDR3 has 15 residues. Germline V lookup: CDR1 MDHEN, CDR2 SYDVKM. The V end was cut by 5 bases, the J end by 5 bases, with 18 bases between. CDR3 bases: TGTGCCAGCAGTCCGGGGGCAGGGGTAAAGACTGAAGCTTTCTTT. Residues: CASSPGAGVKTEAFF.

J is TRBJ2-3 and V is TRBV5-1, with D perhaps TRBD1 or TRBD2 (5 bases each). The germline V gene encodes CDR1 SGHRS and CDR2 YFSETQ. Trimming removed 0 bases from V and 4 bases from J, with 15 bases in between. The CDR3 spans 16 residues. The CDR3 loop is CASSLAGTPNADTQYF. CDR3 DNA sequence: TGCGCCAGCAGCTTGGCCGGGACCCCAAACGCAGATACGCAGTATTTT.

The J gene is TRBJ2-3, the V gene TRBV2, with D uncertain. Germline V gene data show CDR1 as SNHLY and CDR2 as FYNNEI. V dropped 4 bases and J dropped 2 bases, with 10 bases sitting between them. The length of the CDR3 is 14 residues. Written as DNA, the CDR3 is TGTGCCAGCAGTGGTGGGTATTCCACAGATACGCAGTATTTT. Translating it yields CASSGGYSTDTQYF.

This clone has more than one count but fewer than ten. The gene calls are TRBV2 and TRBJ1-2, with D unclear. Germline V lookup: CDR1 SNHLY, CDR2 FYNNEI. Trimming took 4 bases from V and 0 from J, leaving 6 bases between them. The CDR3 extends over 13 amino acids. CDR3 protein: CASSAGANYGYTF. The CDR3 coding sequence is TGTGCCAGCAGTGCGGGAGCTAACTATGGCTACACCTTC.

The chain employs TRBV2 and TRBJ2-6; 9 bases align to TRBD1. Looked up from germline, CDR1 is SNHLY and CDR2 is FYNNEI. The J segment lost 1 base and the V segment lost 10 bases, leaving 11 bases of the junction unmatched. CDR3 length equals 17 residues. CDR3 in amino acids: CAIRPGTGRSGANVLTF. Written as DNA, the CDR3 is TGTGCCATCCGACCCGGGACAGGGAGGTCTGGGGCCAACGTCCTGACTTTC. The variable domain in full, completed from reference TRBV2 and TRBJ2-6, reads EPEVTQTPSHQVTQMGQEVILRCVPISNHLYFYWYRQILGQKVEFLVSFYNNEISEKSEIFDDQFSVERPDGSNFTLKIRSTKLEDSAMYFCAIRPGTGRSGANVLTFGAGSRLTVL.

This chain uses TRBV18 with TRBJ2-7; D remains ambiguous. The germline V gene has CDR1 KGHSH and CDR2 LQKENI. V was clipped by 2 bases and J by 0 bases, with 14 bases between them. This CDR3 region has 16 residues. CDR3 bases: TGTGCCAGCTCACCATTCGTGGGCCGCGTCTCCTACGAGCAGTACTTC. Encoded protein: CASSPFVGRVSYEQYF.